This T cell receptor beta chain emerged from a study of T cell repertoires in cytomegalovirus infection. The CDR3 length is 10 residues. Germline V CDR1 and CDR2: SQVTM, ANQGSEA. TCRdb ran MiXCR on the reads and lists one entry per CDR3 protein. The sample yields 600,000 to 800,000 distinct CDR3 sequences, approximately 25% seen once. Only a few counts were recorded for this clonotype. The junction departs from the called germline gene at one end, perhaps through a read error. Sequencing was performed on CD8+ T cells from PBMCs. The receptor was derived from a human donor in good health (CMV status not recorded). Some clones in this sample may be carry-over from other donors' samples. The rearrangement uses TRBV29-1 and TRBJ1-2; 7 bases match TRBD1. CDR3: CSVVDRASSF. CDR3 nucleotides: TGCAGCGTGGTTGACAGGGCCTCTTCCTTC.